The rows below give T cell receptor beta chains drawn from one sample of a study of beta chain features in type 1 diabetes. Generated by immunoSEQ multiplex PCR, the TCRdb table keeps only in-frame clones and is missing some. Seen here are 350,000 to 450,000 clones, over 9.5% observed once, and the top ten hold about 0.01%. What was sequenced was naive CD4+ T cells from blood. The source of these receptors is a woman younger than 35 with type 1 diabetes. CDR3s include the opening cysteine and the closing phenylalanine or tryptophan. A D gene is named only where the DNA matches it firmly. Some rows mark clone size as missing; the rest say once, few, many or name a class of expanded clone.

d_call: .; clone_size: .; j_call: TRBJ1-3; v_call: TRBV7-2; cdr3_nt: TGTGCCAGCAGCCCCGAGCCTTCTGGAAACACCATATATTTT; cdr3_aa: CASSPEPSGNTIYF
d_call: TRBD1; clone_size: .; j_call: TRBJ1-2; v_call: TRBV29-1; cdr3_nt: TGCAGCGTGCTACAGGGGACCTATGGCTACACCTTC; cdr3_aa: CSVLQGTYGYTF
d_call: .; clone_size: .; j_call: TRBJ1-2; v_call: TRBV14; cdr3_nt: TGTGCCAGCAGCCAAGGGCAGTACTATGGCTACACCTTC; cdr3_aa: CASSQGQYYGYTF
d_call: .; clone_size: few; j_call: TRBJ1-5; v_call: TRBV7-2; cdr3_nt: TGTGCCAGCGCCTCCGTGGGGGGACGGCCCCAGCATTTT; cdr3_aa: CASASVGGRPQHF
d_call: TRBD1; clone_size: few; j_call: TRBJ1-4; v_call: TRBV5-6; cdr3_nt: TGTGCCAGCAGCTTGAGGGACAGGGCTGGAAAACTGTTTTTT; cdr3_aa: CASSLRDRAGKLFF
d_call: TRBD1; clone_size: .; j_call: TRBJ1-1; v_call: TRBV9; cdr3_nt: TGTGCCAGCAGCGCCAGAGTATCGGGACAGGGGAACACTGAAGCTTTCTTT; cdr3_aa: CASSARVSGQGNTEAFF
d_call: .; clone_size: .; j_call: TRBJ2-5; v_call: TRBV2; cdr3_nt: TGTGCCAGCAGTGCGGGGGGCAGGGAGACCCAGTACTTC; cdr3_aa: CASSAGGRETQYF
d_call: TRBD2; clone_size: .; j_call: TRBJ2-3; v_call: TRBV11-2; cdr3_nt: TGTGCCAGCAGCACAAGACTAGCGGGAGTGCGGAATACGCAGTATTTT; cdr3_aa: CASSTRLAGVRNTQYF
d_call: TRBD2; clone_size: few; j_call: TRBJ2-1; v_call: TRBV18; cdr3_nt: TGTGCCAGCTCACCCCAACTAGCGGGAGGGTACAATGAGCAGTTCTTC; cdr3_aa: CASSPQLAGGYNEQFF
d_call: .; clone_size: few; j_call: TRBJ2-6; v_call: TRBV9; cdr3_nt: TGTGCCAGCAGCGTAGACAGTTCTGGGGCCAACGTCCTGACTTTC; cdr3_aa: CASSVDSSGANVLTF
d_call: .; clone_size: .; j_call: TRBJ2-7; v_call: TRBV18; cdr3_nt: TGTGCCAGCTCACCGACAGCGACTTCGTACGAGCAGTACTTC; cdr3_aa: CASSPTATSYEQYF
d_call: TRBD1; clone_size: .; j_call: TRBJ2-1; v_call: TRBV18; cdr3_nt: TGTGCCAGCTCACCACCGGAGGGACAGGGGGTCAATGAGCAGTTCTTC; cdr3_aa: CASSPPEGQGVNEQFF
d_call: .; clone_size: few; j_call: TRBJ2-7; v_call: TRBV5-1; cdr3_nt: TGCGCCAGCAGCTTCGACAGTTACTACGAGCAGTACTTC; cdr3_aa: CASSFDSYYEQYF
d_call: .; clone_size: .; j_call: TRBJ1-4; v_call: TRBV10-3; cdr3_nt: TGTGCCTCCATGGGGGGAGAGTTTGAAAAACTGTTTTTT; cdr3_aa: CASMGGEFEKLFF
d_call: .; clone_size: few; j_call: TRBJ2-5; v_call: TRBV14; cdr3_nt: TGTGCCAGCAGCCAAGATCCAGGGGTGGGGACCCAGTACTTC; cdr3_aa: CASSQDPGVGTQYF
d_call: .; clone_size: .; j_call: TRBJ2-7; v_call: TRBV27; cdr3_nt: TGTGCCAGCAGTTTTACTCGCTTGGCTTACAGCTCCTACGAGCAGTACTTC; cdr3_aa: CASSFTRLAYSSYEQYF
d_call: TRBD1; clone_size: few; j_call: TRBJ1-3; v_call: TRBV16; cdr3_nt: TGTGCCAGCAGCCAATCGCTCTGGGACAGGAGTAGAAACACCATATATTTT; cdr3_aa: CASSQSLWDRSRNTIYF
d_call: .; clone_size: .; j_call: TRBJ1-2; v_call: TRBV6-6; cdr3_nt: TGTGCCAGCAGTGCGGCGGGCTATGGCTACACCTTC; cdr3_aa: CASSAAGYGYTF
d_call: .; clone_size: few; j_call: TRBJ2-7; v_call: TRBV10-3; cdr3_nt: TGTGCCATCGGGGTGGACAGTTACGAGCAGTACTTC; cdr3_aa: CAIGVDSYEQYF
d_call: .; clone_size: few; j_call: TRBJ1-4; v_call: TRBV5-4; cdr3_nt: TGTGCCAGCAGCTCACAGGGTCTAGCTAATGAAAAACTGTTTTTT; cdr3_aa: CASSSQGLANEKLFF
d_call: .; clone_size: .; j_call: TRBJ2-4; v_call: TRBV4-2; cdr3_nt: TGTGCCAGCTCGTCCAGGGGGGACATACTAGCCAAAAACATTCAGTACTTC; cdr3_aa: CASSSRGDILAKNIQYF
d_call: .; clone_size: few; j_call: TRBJ1-1; v_call: TRBV15; cdr3_nt: TGTGCCACCAGCAGAGATCCCGGGAGCACTGAAGCTTTCTTT; cdr3_aa: CATSRDPGSTEAFF
d_call: .; clone_size: .; j_call: TRBJ2-1; v_call: TRBV2; cdr3_nt: TGTGCCAGCAGTGAAGCGTCTCAGTTCTTC; cdr3_aa: CASSEASQFF
d_call: .; clone_size: few; j_call: TRBJ2-1; v_call: TRBV7-2; cdr3_nt: TGTGCCAGCAGCTTATATCGGGGTGAGCAGTTCTTC; cdr3_aa: CASSLYRGEQFF
d_call: .; clone_size: .; j_call: TRBJ2-5; v_call: TRBV7-2; cdr3_nt: TGTGCCAGCAGCCAATCGACAGTCCGAGAGACCCAGTACTTC; cdr3_aa: CASSQSTVRETQYF
d_call: .; clone_size: few; j_call: TRBJ2-2; v_call: TRBV5-1; cdr3_nt: TGCGCCAGCAGCTTTGAAGGGGTAGTTGGAACCGGGGAGCTGTTTTTT; cdr3_aa: CASSFEGVVGTGELFF
d_call: .; clone_size: .; j_call: TRBJ2-1; v_call: TRBV28; cdr3_nt: TGTGCCAGCAGGTATCCGGGACTCAGCAATGAGCAGTTCTTC; cdr3_aa: CASRYPGLSNEQFF
d_call: TRBD2; clone_size: few; j_call: TRBJ2-3; v_call: TRBV14; cdr3_nt: TGTGCCAGCAGCTGGGGGGGTGCAGATACGCAGTATTTT; cdr3_aa: CASSWGGADTQYF
d_call: .; clone_size: few; j_call: TRBJ2-1; v_call: TRBV13; cdr3_nt: TGTGCCAGCAGCGGAGATCGGGTAGCACAGGGTGGTGGACGGGCCAATGAGCAGTTCTTC; cdr3_aa: CASSGDRVAQGGGRANEQFF
d_call: .; clone_size: .; j_call: TRBJ1-5; v_call: TRBV30; cdr3_nt: TGTGCCTGGTCCCCAAGCGGGGATCAGCCCCAGCATTTT; cdr3_aa: CAWSPSGDQPQHF
d_call: TRBD1; clone_size: .; j_call: TRBJ1-4; v_call: TRBV4-3; cdr3_nt: TGCGCCAGCAGCCAAGATAAGGGGGCGAGCGAAAAACTGTTTTTT; cdr3_aa: CASSQDKGASEKLFF
d_call: TRBD2; clone_size: .; j_call: TRBJ2-1; v_call: TRBV9; cdr3_nt: TGTGCCAGCAGCGTAGGCGGGAGAATACCAGGTGAGCAGTTCTTC; cdr3_aa: CASSVGGRIPGEQFF
d_call: .; clone_size: few; j_call: TRBJ2-1; v_call: TRBV19; cdr3_nt: TGTGCCAGTAGTATGGTCGGGGTGGGAAATGAGCAGTTCTTC; cdr3_aa: CASSMVGVGNEQFF
d_call: .; clone_size: .; j_call: TRBJ1-5; v_call: TRBV18; cdr3_nt: TGTGCCAGCTCACCACTCCCGGAAACAGGGAGCCAGCCCCAGCATTTT; cdr3_aa: CASSPLPETGSQPQHF
d_call: .; clone_size: .; j_call: TRBJ1-2; v_call: TRBV28; cdr3_nt: TGTGCCAGCAGTGGCCCCCAGCGAGGTGGCTACACCTTC; cdr3_aa: CASSGPQRGGYTF
d_call: TRBD2; clone_size: few; j_call: TRBJ2-1; v_call: TRBV30; cdr3_nt: TGTGCCTGGACCCCGGGACTAGCGGAAAGCGATGAGCAGTTCTTC; cdr3_aa: CAWTPGLAESDEQFF
d_call: .; clone_size: .; j_call: TRBJ1-1; v_call: TRBV29-1; cdr3_nt: TGCAGCGTTGTATGGAACACTGAAGCTTTCTTT; cdr3_aa: CSVVWNTEAFF
d_call: .; clone_size: .; j_call: TRBJ2-1; v_call: TRBV18; cdr3_nt: TGTGCCAGCTCACCCACCCTTAGTTCCAATGAGCAGTTCTTC; cdr3_aa: CASSPTLSSNEQFF
d_call: .; clone_size: few; j_call: TRBJ2-2; v_call: TRBV4-2; cdr3_nt: TGTGCCAGCAGCCCTGGGAGGATTTCGAACACCGGGGAGCTGTTTTTT; cdr3_aa: CASSPGRISNTGELFF
d_call: .; clone_size: .; j_call: TRBJ1-4; v_call: TRBV9; cdr3_nt: TGTGCCAGCAGCGACACCGGGAGTAATGAAAAACTGTTTTTT; cdr3_aa: CASSDTGSNEKLFF
d_call: TRBD1; clone_size: .; j_call: TRBJ1-3; v_call: TRBV18; cdr3_nt: TGTGCCAGCACCGCCGGACAGGGCTCTGGAAACACCATATATTTT; cdr3_aa: CASTAGQGSGNTIYF
d_call: .; clone_size: .; j_call: TRBJ2-1; v_call: TRBV28; cdr3_nt: TGTGCCAGCAGTTTAGGGACATTCGGGGAGCAGTTCTTC; cdr3_aa: CASSLGTFGEQFF